The rows below give T cell receptor beta chains drawn from one sample of a study of cytomegalovirus exposure and HLA in healthy donors. TCRdb keeps only in-frame clones here, not all; method: immunoSEQ multiplex PCR. The sample shows approximately 67,000 clones, 80% to 90% of them seen only once. Sequencing input: PBMCs. The receptors come from a woman younger than 45 in good health and CMV-seropositive. Each CDR3 is given with its conserved first and last residue. The D gene is left open where the match is weak. Rows give clone size only sometimes, using once, few, many, or a class for an expanded clone.

DNA: TGTGTGTGGAGGGACCTTGGCAATCAGCCCCAGCATTTT; CDR3: CVWRDLGNQPQHF; V: TRBV27; size: .; D: .; J: TRBJ1-5
DNA: TGTGCCAGCAGTTTATCGTTCGCAGATACGCAGTATTTT; CDR3: CASSLSFADTQYF; V: TRBV27; size: .; D: .; J: TRBJ2-3
DNA: TGTGCCAGCACGTCCAGGGATGAAAAACTGTTTTTT; CDR3: CASTSRDEKLFF; V: TRBV27; size: .; D: .; J: TRBJ1-4
DNA: TGTGCCAGCAGCGGCGGGACAGGGGGCGGTGGAAACACCATATATTTT; CDR3: CASSGGTGGGGNTIYF; V: TRBV5-5; size: .; D: TRBD1; J: TRBJ1-3
DNA: TGTGCCAGCAGCCCAACGAACACCTGGTCCAATGAGCAGTTCTTC; CDR3: CASSPTNTWSNEQFF; V: TRBV28; size: .; D: .; J: TRBJ2-1
DNA: TGTGCCAGCAGCTTGGGGGGCCAAGGCTATGGCTACACCTTC; CDR3: CASSLGGQGYGYTF; V: TRBV5-4; size: few; D: .; J: TRBJ1-2
DNA: TGTGCCAGCAAGCAGGGGCCCCAGCCCCAGCATTTT; CDR3: CASKQGPQPQHF; V: TRBV28; size: .; D: .; J: TRBJ1-5
DNA: TGTGCCAGCAGCTTAATGGCAGCGCTCTCCTACGAGCAGTACTTC; CDR3: CASSLMAALSYEQYF; V: TRBV7-2; size: .; D: .; J: TRBJ2-7
DNA: TGTGCCACCAGCTTCCGGCCGGTGAATCTCCGGGGACACAATCAGCCCCAGCATTTT; CDR3: CATSFRPVNLRGHNQPQHF; V: TRBV15; size: .; D: .; J: TRBJ1-5
DNA: TGTGCCAGCAGTCACCGAGGGACTTACTACGAGCAGTACTTC; CDR3: CASSHRGTYYEQYF; V: TRBV27; size: .; D: .; J: TRBJ2-7